These 21 T cell receptor beta chains originate from one sample sequenced in a study of neurological immune-mediated disorders. MiXCR was run by TCRdb on the 5' RACE reads, yielding one entry per CDR3 protein. Among fewer than 80,000 distinct CDR3 sequences, 4% to 5.5% were seen once, and the ten largest hold roughly 3.2%. The sample consisted of PBMCs. The receptors come from a woman between 50 and 59 years old with multiple sclerosis.

In this sample, this clonotype turned up a few times. The chain couples TRBV7-8 to TRBJ2-6; tentatively, D is TRBD1 (6 bases). Trimming removed 5 bases from V and 3 bases from J, with 14 bases in between. CDR3 size: 16 residues. Germline assignment: CDR1 SGHVS and CDR2 FQNEAQ. The CDR3 is CASSTYRVGGANVLTF. The CDR3 DNA sequence: TGTGCCAGCAGCACCTACAGGGTCGGTGGGGCCAACGTCCTGACTTTC.

This clonotype showed up just a few times. The V and J genes are TRBV27 and TRBJ2-3, with 8 positions matching TRBD2. Germline loops: CDR1 MNHEY, CDR2 SMNVEV (reference sequence). This CDR3 contains 14 residues. Losses at the gene ends were 11 bases for V and 0 bases for J; bases not matched to a gene: 7. CDR3 sequence (DNA): TGTGCCTGTGCGGGGGGCGCTAGCACAGATACGCAGTATTTT. This sequence encodes CACAGGASTDTQYF.

This clonotype was seen ten or more times. This chain connects TRBV28 to TRBJ2-7; TRBD1 matches 9 bases. Germline trimming cut 4 bases from V and 3 bases from J; bases unmatched to any gene: 7. The CDR3 extends over 15 amino acids. Germline loops: CDR1 MDHEN, CDR2 SYDVKM. As DNA, the CDR3 is TGTGCCAGCAGTTCCTTAGACAGGGGGTTCTACGAGCAGTACTTC. It codes for CASSSLDRGFYEQYF. The full variable domain, in which reference TRBV28 and TRBJ2-7 provide the parts outside the CDR3, is DVKVTQSSRYLVKRTGEKVFLECVQDMDHENMFWYRQDPGLGLRLIYFSYDVKMKEKGDIPEGYSVSREKKERFSLILESASTNQTSMYLCASSSLDRGFYEQYFGPGTRLTVT.

This clonotype was recorded at least ten times. V gene TRBV20-1 combines with J gene TRBJ2-7, with 7 bases aligning to TRBD2. The CDR3 has 13 amino acids. Germline trimming cut 5 bases from V and 0 bases from J; bases unmatched to any gene: 4. CDR1 DFQATT and CDR2 SNEGSKA come from the germline V gene (reference sequence). The DNA for the CDR3 is TGCAGTGCTTCGCGGGGGATCTCCTACGAGCAGTACTTC. As protein: CSASRGISYEQYF.

The V call is TRBV27, the J call TRBJ1-1; TRBD1 might be the D (5 bases). V lost 3 bases and J 4 bases, leaving 9 bases between the germline ends. CDR1 and CDR2 (germline): MNHEY, SMNVEV (reference sequence). There are 13 residues in the CDR3. CDR3 protein: CASSFGRGTEAFF. The CDR3 DNA is TGTGCCAGCAGTTTTGGAAGGGGCACTGAAGCTTTCTTT.

This clonotype was picked up many times. The chain is built from TRBV20-1 and TRBJ2-3, with no clear D. The CDR3 spans 15 residues. Trimming shortened V by 4 bases and J by 1 base, and 15 bases separated the two germline ends. Germline V gene lookup returns CDR1 DFQATT and CDR2 SNEGSKA (reference sequence). The CDR3 reads CSATSPLSGTDTQYF. CDR3 in DNA: TGCAGTGCTACTAGTCCGCTAAGCGGCACAGATACGCAGTATTTT.

This clonotype was detected many times. This rearrangement joins TRBV20-1 to TRBJ2-3; D tentatively fits TRBD1 or TRBD2 (5 bases each). The germline V and J ends were trimmed by 6 bases and 0 bases, with 13 bases remaining between them. CDR3 size: 14 residues. The germline gives CDR1 DFQATT, CDR2 SNEGSKA (reference sequence). CDR3 sequence: CSARPGPSTDTQYF. CDR3 coding DNA: TGCAGTGCCCGGCCGGGACCAAGCACAGATACGCAGTATTTT.

At least ten counts were recorded for this clonotype. The V and J genes are TRBV12-3 or TRBV12-4 and TRBJ1-1; TRBD1 agrees at 11 bases. V was clipped by 6 bases and J by 7 bases; unmatched bases: 7. CDR3 length: 14 residues. The CDR3 loop is CASRDRDRGNEAFF. Written as DNA, the CDR3 is TGTGCCAGCAGAGACCGGGACAGGGGGAATGAAGCTTTCTTT.

This clonotype was detected ten times or more. The gene calls are TRBV5-1 and TRBJ2-7; 7 bases match TRBD1. Trimming took 4 bases from V and 1 from J; bases not matched to a gene: 5. CDR1 is SGHRS, CDR2 YFSETQ, per germline. CDR3 length: 14 residues. The CDR3 protein is CASSPNRGSYEQYF. The CDR3 region has the DNA TGCGCCAGCAGCCCTAACAGGGGATCCTACGAGCAGTACTTC.

This clonotype was found many times. The rearrangement joins TRBV7-2 to TRBJ2-3, with D maybe TRBD2 (6 bases). This CDR3 region has 14 residues. Trimming removed 1 base at V and 3 bases at J, with 8 bases between. Germline assignment: CDR1 SGHTA and CDR2 FQGNSA. The CDR3 DNA reads as TGTGCCAGCAGCTTAGACGGGAGAACAGATACGCAGTATTTT. Its translation: CASSLDGRTDTQYF. Complete variable domain (other parts from reference TRBV7-2 and TRBJ2-3): GAGVSQSPSNKVTEKGKDVELRCDPISGHTALYWYRQSLGQGLEFLIYFQGNSAPDKSGLPSDRFSAERTGGSVSTLTIQRTQQEDSAVYLCASSLDGRTDTQYFGPGTRLTVL.

The table lists this clonotype with many counts. The chain uses TRBV7-8 and TRBJ1-5; D is perhaps TRBD1 (6 bases). CDR3 length equals 16 residues. Germline V CDR1 and CDR2: SGHVS, FQNEAQ. The V end lost 5 bases, the J end lost 1 base, and 15 bases lay between the germline ends. CDR3 DNA: TGTGCCAGCAGCCTTCTACAGGGAAGAAGCAATCAGCCCCAGCATTTT. It translates to CASSLLQGRSNQPQHF.

This clonotype was seen a handful of times. The chain uses TRBV7-8 and TRBJ2-1, with D unclear. Germline V CDR1 and CDR2: SGHVS, FQNEAQ. The CDR3 is 13 residues long. V was cut by 5 bases and J by 6 bases, with 11 bases left in between. CDR3 sequence reads: CASSRPGGNEQFF. For the CDR3, the DNA is TGTGCCAGCAGCCGGCCGGGCGGCAATGAGCAGTTCTTC.

This clonotype was observed at least ten times. The chain links TRBV20-1 to TRBJ2-4; a weak D match, TRBD2 (5 bases). The V and J ends lost 4 bases and 9 bases respectively, with 16 bases between them. CDR3 size: 13 residues. CDR1 DFQATT and CDR2 SNEGSKA come from the germline V gene (reference sequence). CDR3: CSAISGSGIIQYF. As DNA, the CDR3 is TGCAGTGCTATCTCAGGCTCGGGGATCATTCAGTACTTC.

This clonotype was counted at least ten times. V gene TRBV3-1 combines with J gene TRBJ2-2; TRBD1 matches 10 bases. V lost 1 base, J lost 6 bases, and 5 bases stayed unmatched. CDR1 is LGHDT and CDR2 is YNNKEL in the germline V gene (reference sequence). The CDR3 length is 16 residues. DNA of the CDR3: TGTGCCAGCAGCCAAGGACAGGGGGCTCTACCCGGGGAGCTGTTTTTT. Translating it yields CASSQGQGALPGELFF.

This clonotype came up many times. An end of the junction does not agree with germline; a read error may underlie this. V is TRBV20-1 and J is TRBJ2-3; TRBD1 or TRBD2 may be the D gene (5 bases each). In germline, CDR1 is DFQATT, CDR2 SNEGSKA (reference sequence). There are 14 residues in the CDR3. CDR3 in DNA: TGCAGTGCGAGAGAGCCAGGGAGAACAGATACGCAGTATTTT. Translation: CSAREPGRTDTQYF.

The J gene is TRBJ1-5, the V gene TRBV4-1, with D unclear. CDR1 and CDR2 from the germline V gene are MGHRA and YSYEKL. The CDR3 totals 15 residues. Trimming removed 4 bases at V and 9 bases at J, with 19 bases between. The CDR3 nucleotides are TGCGCCAGCAGCCCCACTATATCTCCCTTGGGGCCCCAGCATTTT. It is translated as CASSPTISPLGPQHF.

This clonotype was seen ten or more times. The J gene is TRBJ1-5, the V gene TRBV12-3 or TRBV12-4; no reliable D call. The CDR3 totals 16 residues. Trimming took 1 base from V and 0 from J, leaving 10 bases between them. Here the CDR3 DNA reads TGTGCCAGCAGTTTAGAGTCGACGGGTAGCAATCAGCCCCAGCATTTT. Protein product: CASSLESTGSNQPQHF.

This clonotype occurred many times. The rearrangement links TRBV9 to TRBJ1-3, with D uncertain. The CDR3 runs to 15 residues. The ends were cut back, 4 bases at V and 4 bases at J, with 15 bases in the middle. The germline V gene encodes CDR1 SGDLS and CDR2 YYNGEE. The CDR3 DNA reads TGTGCCAGCAGCCCGACGAGAGGGCAGGGAAACACCATATATTTT. This codes for CASSPTRGQGNTIYF. Supplemented by reference TRBV9 and TRBJ1-3, the full variable domain reads DSGVTQTPKHLITATGQRVTLRCSPRSGDLSVYWYQQSLDQGLQFLIQYYNGEERAKGNILERFSAQQFPDLHSELNLSSLELGDSALYFCASSPTRGQGNTIYFGEGSWLTVV.

This clonotype was seen many times. One end of the junction varies from germline; a read error may be responsible. The rearrangement links TRBV14 to TRBJ1-6, with D hard to call. This CDR3 is 12 amino acids long. Germline V gives CDR1 SGHDN, CDR2 FVKESK. The CDR3 DNA follows: TGTGCCAGCAGCCAAGATTACCTGACCCTCAACTTT. Residues: CASSQDYLTLNF.

There are many counts of this clonotype. This sequence joins TRBV10-3 and TRBJ1-6; TRBD1 is a possible D gene (6 bases). Germline V gene data show CDR1 as ENHRY and CDR2 as SYGVKD. This CDR3 is built from 15 residues. Trimming cost V 5 bases and J 7 bases, with 15 bases left between them. In DNA, the CDR3 is TGTGCCATCAGTTACGGCGGCACAGGGAATTCACCCCTCCACTTT. It translates to CAISYGGTGNSPLHF.

This clonotype was seen repeatedly, ten times or more. The chain employs TRBV6-5 and TRBJ1-6; D may be TRBD1 (5 bases). CDR1 is MNHEY and CDR2 is SVGAGI in the germline V gene. Trimming stripped 0 bases from V and 14 bases from J, with 17 bases between. The CDR3 covers 15 residues. The CDR3: CASSYSGQLSGSLHF. The CDR3 bases are TGTGCCAGCAGTTACTCGGGGCAGCTTTCGGGATCCCTCCACTTT.